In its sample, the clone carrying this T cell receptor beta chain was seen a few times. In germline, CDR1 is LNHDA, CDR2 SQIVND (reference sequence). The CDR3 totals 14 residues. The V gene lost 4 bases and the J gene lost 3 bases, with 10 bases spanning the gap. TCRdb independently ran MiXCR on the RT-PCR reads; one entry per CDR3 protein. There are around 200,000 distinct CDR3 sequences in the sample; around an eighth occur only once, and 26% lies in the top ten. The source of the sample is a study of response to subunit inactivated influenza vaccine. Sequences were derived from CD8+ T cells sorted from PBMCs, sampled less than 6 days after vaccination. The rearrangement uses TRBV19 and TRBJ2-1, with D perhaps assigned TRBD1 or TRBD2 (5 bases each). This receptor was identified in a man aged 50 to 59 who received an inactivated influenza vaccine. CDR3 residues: CASSTGPLYNEQFF. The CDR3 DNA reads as TGTGCCAGTAGTACGGGGCCCCTCTACAATGAGCAGTTCTTC.